One and the same sample provided the 15 T cell receptor beta chains below, sequenced in a study of cytomegalovirus exposure and HLA in healthy donors (dated by TCRdb to about 2017). The library was made by the immunoSEQ multiplex PCR assay. The multiplex PCR relied on a mix of 60 forward primers for TCR Vbeta segments and 13 reverse primers for TCR Jbeta segments. As stored in TCRdb, this immuneACCESS dataset retains in-frame rearrangements with V and J assigned. A fraction of the clones does not appear; measured against another copy, unresolved V genes explain less than half of the discrepancy, and the remainder lacks a known reason. The table for this sample lists under 200,000 clones; 70% to 80% of them were counted only once. The ten largest account for 4.3% of the sample. The sequencing sample was made of PBMCs. These receptors originate from a man aged 40-50 years in good health and CMV-seronegative.

The rearrangement links TRBV5-1 to TRBJ2-6; 8 bases fit TRBD1. Per the germline V gene, CDR1 is SGHRS and CDR2 is YFSETQ. The CDR3 is 18 amino acids. V gave up 2 bases and J gave up 0 bases; unmatched junction bases: 7. CDR3 coding DNA: TGCGCCAGCAGCTTTTCTGGGACAGGCCTCTCTGGGGCCAACGTCCTGACTTTC. Protein sequence: CASSFSGTGLSGANVLTF.

The J gene is TRBJ2-7, the V gene TRBV7-6; 7 nucleotides match TRBD1. The CDR3 covers 13 residues. The germline gives CDR1 SGHVS, CDR2 FNYEAQ. The V segment lost 4 bases and the J segment 7 bases; nucleotides outside the gene matches: 7. The CDR3 bases are TGTGCCAGCAGCTCGACAGGGTCAGGGGAGCAGTACTTC. It yields the protein CASSSTGSGEQYF.

This chain connects TRBV9 to TRBJ2-7, with TRBD1 as a possible D gene (6 bases). The germline V gene encodes CDR1 SGDLS and CDR2 YYNGEE. This CDR3 region has 14 residues. V was pared by 0 bases and J by 3 bases, with 10 bases between. For the CDR3, the DNA is TGTGCCAGCAGCGTAGCTACAGGGTACTACGAGCAGTACTTC. This encodes CASSVATGYYEQYF.

The gene calls are TRBV6-5 and TRBJ1-1; D not resolved. Germline CDR1 reads MNHEY; CDR2 reads SVGAGI. Trimming cost V 6 bases and J 4 bases, with 9 bases left between them. The CDR3 extends over 12 amino acids. CDR3 in DNA: TGTGCCAGCAGCCACCGCGGCACTGAAGCTTTCTTT. Its protein product is CASSHRGTEAFF.

The chain couples TRBV11-2 to TRBJ1-1; unclear D gene. The CDR3 runs 15 residues. With 1 base removed from V and 0 bases from J, the gap between germline ends came to 9 bases. CDR1 and CDR2 from the germline V gene are SGHAT and FQNNGV. This CDR3 reads CASSLVGEMNTEAFF. CDR3 in DNA: TGTGCCAGCAGCTTAGTGGGAGAAATGAACACTGAAGCTTTCTTT.

This chain uses TRBV7-6 with TRBJ1-1, with D maybe TRBD1 (5 bases). This CDR3 spans 16 amino acids. Trimming took 1 base from V and 0 from J, leaving 12 bases between them. The germline V gene has CDR1 SGHVS and CDR2 FNYEAQ. The CDR3 protein is CASSLVKGSMNTEAFF. The CDR3 DNA reads TGTGCCAGCAGCTTAGTAAAGGGGTCGATGAACACTGAAGCTTTCTTT.

This rearrangement joins TRBV7-3 to TRBJ2-7, with a weak D call TRBD1 (6 bases). Germline-derived CDR1 and CDR2 are SGHTA and FQGTGA. Deletions cut 5 bases from V and 4 bases from J, with 18 bases between. CDR3 length: 15 amino acids. The CDR3 is CASSPGSTGAYEQYF. CDR3 DNA sequence: TGTGCCAGCAGCCCAGGGTCGACAGGAGCTTACGAGCAGTACTTC.

This chain uses TRBV6-5 with TRBJ1-5; D perhaps matches TRBD1 (5 bases). Per the germline V gene, CDR1 is MNHEY and CDR2 is SVGAGI. The CDR3 consists of 15 residues. Trimming shortened V by 2 bases and J by 3 bases, and 11 bases separated the two germline ends. DNA of the CDR3: TGTGCCAGCAGTTACGGGCAGGGATTCAATCAGCCCCAGCATTTT. This encodes CASSYGQGFNQPQHF.

As DNA, the CDR3 is TGTGCCAGCAGCGTCGGCACAGGGCATGGGGAGCAGTACTTC. Translating it yields CASSVGTGHGEQYF. V is TRBV9 and J is TRBJ2-7, with TRBD1 as a possible D gene (6 bases). The CDR3 has 14 amino acids. Trimming removed 2 bases at V and 7 bases at J, with 16 bases between. Germline-derived CDR1 and CDR2 are SGDLS and YYNGEE.

The V gene is TRBV7-9, the J gene TRBJ1-4; D not resolved. V gave up 4 bases and J gave up 1 base, with 4 bases separating them. The CDR3 is 13 amino acids. Germline CDR1 is SEHNR and CDR2 is FQNEAQ (reference sequence). CDR3 in DNA: TGTGCCAGCAGCTCCGGAACTAATGAAAAACTGTTTTTT. Protein product: CASSSGTNEKLFF.

The gene calls are TRBV29-1 and TRBJ2-3; 8 bases are shared with TRBD1. With 3 bases clipped from V and 3 bases from J, the junction kept 5 bases outside the gene matches. Looked up from germline, CDR1 is SQVTM and CDR2 is ANQGSEA. CDR3 size: 14 residues. The CDR3 spells CSVEGQVTTDTQYF. In nucleotides, the CDR3 is TGCAGCGTTGAGGGACAGGTGACGACAGATACGCAGTATTTT.

The V gene is TRBV5-1, the J gene TRBJ2-1; TRBD1 agrees at 8 bases. CDR3 size: 16 residues. Germline lookup yields CDR1 SGHRS and CDR2 YFSETQ. Trimming took 0 bases from V and 5 from J; bases not matched to a gene: 7. The CDR3 reads CASSLEGTGSHNEQFF. As DNA, the CDR3 is TGCGCCAGCAGCTTGGAAGGGACAGGTTCCCACAATGAGCAGTTCTTC.

The rearrangement uses TRBV28 and TRBJ1-4, with TRBD1 identical over 9 bases. Germline CDR1 and CDR2: MDHEN and SYDVKM. The CDR3 loop spans 16 amino acids. Losses at the gene ends were 6 bases for V and 8 bases for J; bases not matched to a gene: 13. CDR3 DNA sequence: TGTGCCAGCAGAAGAATGCGGACAGGGGAGGGGGAAAAACTGTTTTTT. Translation gives CASRRMRTGEGEKLFF.

The CDR3 bases are TGTGCCAGCAGCCCGATGGGACAGACTTACAATGAGCAGTTCTTC. It is translated as CASSPMGQTYNEQFF. The J gene is TRBJ2-1, the V gene TRBV27; 7 bases align to TRBD1. Germline CDR1 reads MNHEY; CDR2 reads SMNVEV (reference sequence). The CDR3 has 15 residues. The J segment lost 4 bases and the V segment lost 6 bases, leaving 9 bases of the junction unmatched.

This clone was detected only a few times. This chain joins TRBV5-4 and TRBJ2-5; TRBD1 matches 7 bases. The CDR3 loop spans 14 amino acids. The V gene end was trimmed by 3 bases and the J gene end by 6 bases; junction bases not matched to a gene: 8. CDR1 is SGHNT and CDR2 is YYREEE in the germline V gene (reference sequence). The CDR3 region is CASSYGQEFKTQYF. Here the CDR3 DNA reads TGTGCCAGCAGCTACGGACAGGAATTTAAGACCCAGTACTTC.